This TCR beta chain was recovered during a study of blood T cell repertoires in COVID-19. Profiling relied on immunoSEQ multiplex PCR, and the TCRdb table lists in-frame clones only, not all of them. The table shows 300,000 to 450,000 clones, with around 87% occurring only once. CDR1 is SQVTM and CDR2 is ANQGSEA in the germline V gene. The CDR3 extends over 14 amino acids. V was cut by 5 bases and J by 0 bases, with 13 bases left in between. The sequencing sample was made of PBMCs or T cells enriched from blood (not recorded which). The gene calls are TRBV29-1 and TRBJ1-2, with D possibly being TRBD1 (5 bases). This TCR was sampled from a man aged 35 to 55 in a cohort exposed to, infected with or recovered from COVID-19 (not recorded which). CDR3 residues: CSVPRTQSNYGYTF. The CDR3 nucleotides are TGCAGCGTTCCACGGACACAATCTAACTATGGCTACACCTTC.